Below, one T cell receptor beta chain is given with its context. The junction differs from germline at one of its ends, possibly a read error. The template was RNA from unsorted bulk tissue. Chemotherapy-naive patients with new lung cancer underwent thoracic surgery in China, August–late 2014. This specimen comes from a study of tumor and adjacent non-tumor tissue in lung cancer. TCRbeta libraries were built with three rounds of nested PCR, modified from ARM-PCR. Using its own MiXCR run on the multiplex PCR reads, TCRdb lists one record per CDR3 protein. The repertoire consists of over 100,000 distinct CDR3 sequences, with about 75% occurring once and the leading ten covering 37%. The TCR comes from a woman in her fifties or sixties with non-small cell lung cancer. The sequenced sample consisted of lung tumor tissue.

The CDR3 bases are TGTACCAGCAGTGGGGACACCGGGGAGCTGTTTTTT. It specifies CTSSGDTGELFF. The chain joins TRBV6-4 to TRBJ2-2, with D uncertain. This CDR3 is 12 amino acids long. Germline assignment: CDR1 MRHNA and CDR2 SNTAGT.